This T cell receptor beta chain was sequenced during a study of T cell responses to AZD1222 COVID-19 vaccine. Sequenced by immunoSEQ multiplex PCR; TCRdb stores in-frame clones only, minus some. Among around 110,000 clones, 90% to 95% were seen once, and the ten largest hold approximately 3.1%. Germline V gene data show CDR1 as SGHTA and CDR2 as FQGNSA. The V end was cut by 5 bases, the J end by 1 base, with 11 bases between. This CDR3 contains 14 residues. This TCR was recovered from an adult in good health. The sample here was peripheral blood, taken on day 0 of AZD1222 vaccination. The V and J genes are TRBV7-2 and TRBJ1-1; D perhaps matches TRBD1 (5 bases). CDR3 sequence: CASSPRVWNTEAFF. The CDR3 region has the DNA TGTGCCAGCAGCCCCAGGGTTTGGAACACTGAAGCTTTCTTT.